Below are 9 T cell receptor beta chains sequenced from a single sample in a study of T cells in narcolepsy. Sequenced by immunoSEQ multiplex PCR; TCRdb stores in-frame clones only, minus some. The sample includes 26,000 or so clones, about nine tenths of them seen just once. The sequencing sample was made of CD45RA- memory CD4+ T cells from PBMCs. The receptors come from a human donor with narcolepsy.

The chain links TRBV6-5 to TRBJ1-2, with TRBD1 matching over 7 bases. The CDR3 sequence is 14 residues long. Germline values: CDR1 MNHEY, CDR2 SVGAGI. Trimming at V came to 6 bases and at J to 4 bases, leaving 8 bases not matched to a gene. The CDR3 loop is CASSPTGMGYGYTF. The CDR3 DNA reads TGTGCCAGCAGCCCGACAGGGATGGGCTATGGCTACACCTTC.

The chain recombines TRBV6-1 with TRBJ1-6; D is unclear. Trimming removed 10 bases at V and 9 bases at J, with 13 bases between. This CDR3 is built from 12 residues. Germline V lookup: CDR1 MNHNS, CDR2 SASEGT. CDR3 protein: CATSIPGSPLHF. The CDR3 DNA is TGTGCCACCAGCATCCCTGGTTCACCCCTCCACTTT.

CDR3 sequence: CSVAPARTDTQYF. Here the CDR3 DNA reads TGCAGCGTGGCCCCGGCGAGGACAGATACGCAGTATTTT. V is TRBV29-1 and J is TRBJ2-3, with unresolved D. The germline CDR1 and CDR2 sequences are SQVTM and ANQGSEA. The CDR3 consists of 13 residues. Trimming stripped 6 bases from V and 3 bases from J, with 13 bases between.

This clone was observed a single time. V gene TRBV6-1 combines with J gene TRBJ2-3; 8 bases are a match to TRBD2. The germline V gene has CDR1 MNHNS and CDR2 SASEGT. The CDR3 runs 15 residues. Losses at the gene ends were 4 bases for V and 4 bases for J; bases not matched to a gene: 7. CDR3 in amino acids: CASSGAGGQPDTQYF. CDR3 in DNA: TGTGCCAGCAGTGGGGCGGGGGGTCAACCAGATACGCAGTATTTT.

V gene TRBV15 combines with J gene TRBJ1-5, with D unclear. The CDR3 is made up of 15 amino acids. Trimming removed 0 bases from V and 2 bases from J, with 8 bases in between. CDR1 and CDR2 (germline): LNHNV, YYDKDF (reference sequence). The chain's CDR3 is CATSRDDGGNQPQHF. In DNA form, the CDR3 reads TGTGCCACCAGCAGAGATGACGGGGGCAATCAGCCCCAGCATTTT. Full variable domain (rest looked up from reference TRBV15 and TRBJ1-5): DAMVIQNPRYQVTQFGKPVTLSCSQTLNHNVMYWYQQKSSQAPKLLFHYYDKDFNNEADTPDNFQSRRPNTSFCFLDIRSPGLGDTAMYLCATSRDDGGNQPQHFGDGTRLSIL.

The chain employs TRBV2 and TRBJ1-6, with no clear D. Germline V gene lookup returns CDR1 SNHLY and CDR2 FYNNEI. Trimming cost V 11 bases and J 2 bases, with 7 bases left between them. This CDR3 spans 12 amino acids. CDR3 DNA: TGTGCCTGTTCGGCCTATAATTCACCCCTCCACTTT. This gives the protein CACSAYNSPLHF.

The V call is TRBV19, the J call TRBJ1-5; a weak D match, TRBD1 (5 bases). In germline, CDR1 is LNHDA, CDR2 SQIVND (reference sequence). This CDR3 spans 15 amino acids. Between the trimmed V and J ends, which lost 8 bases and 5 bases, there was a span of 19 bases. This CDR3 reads CASRQVQGIYQPQHF. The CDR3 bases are TGTGCCAGTCGTCAGGTCCAGGGTATCTATCAGCCCCAGCATTTT.

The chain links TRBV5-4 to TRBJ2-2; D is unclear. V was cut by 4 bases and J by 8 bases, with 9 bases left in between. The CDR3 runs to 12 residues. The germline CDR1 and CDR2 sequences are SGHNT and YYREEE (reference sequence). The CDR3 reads CASSLVGGELFF. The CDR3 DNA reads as TGTGCCAGCAGCCTGGTTGGGGGGGAGCTGTTTTTT. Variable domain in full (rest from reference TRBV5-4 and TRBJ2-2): ETGVTQSPTHLIKTRGQQVTLRCSSQSGHNTVSWYQQALGQGPQFIFQYYREEENGRGNFPPRFSGLQFPNYSSELNVNALELDDSALYLCASSLVGGELFFGEGSRLTVL.

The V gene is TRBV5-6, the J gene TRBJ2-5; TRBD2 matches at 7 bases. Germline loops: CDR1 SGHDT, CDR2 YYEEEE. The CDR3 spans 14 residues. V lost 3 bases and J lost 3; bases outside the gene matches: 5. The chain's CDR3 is CASSSGTTKETQYF. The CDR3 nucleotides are TGTGCCAGCAGCTCCGGGACTACCAAAGAGACCCAGTACTTC. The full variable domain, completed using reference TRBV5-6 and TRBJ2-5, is DAGVTQSPTHLIKTRGQQVTLRCSPKSGHDTVSWYQQALGQGPQFIFQYYEEEERQRGNFPDRFSGHQFPNYSSELNVNALLLGDSALYLCASSSGTTKETQYFGPGTRLLVL.